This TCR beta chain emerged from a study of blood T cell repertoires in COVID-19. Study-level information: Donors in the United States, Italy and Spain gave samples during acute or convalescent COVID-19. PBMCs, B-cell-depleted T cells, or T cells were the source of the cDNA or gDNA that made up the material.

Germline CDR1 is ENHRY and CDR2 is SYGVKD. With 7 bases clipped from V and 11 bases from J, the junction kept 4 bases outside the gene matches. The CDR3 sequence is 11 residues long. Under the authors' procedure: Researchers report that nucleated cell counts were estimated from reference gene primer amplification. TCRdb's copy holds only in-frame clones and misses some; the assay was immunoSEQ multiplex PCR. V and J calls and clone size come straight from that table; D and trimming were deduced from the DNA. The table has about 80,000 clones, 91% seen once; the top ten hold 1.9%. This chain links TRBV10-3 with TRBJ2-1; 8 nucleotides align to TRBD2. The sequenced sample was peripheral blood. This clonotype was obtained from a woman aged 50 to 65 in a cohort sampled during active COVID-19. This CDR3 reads CAITAGGKQFF. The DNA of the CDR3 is TGTGCCATCACCGCGGGAGGCAAGCAGTTCTTC.